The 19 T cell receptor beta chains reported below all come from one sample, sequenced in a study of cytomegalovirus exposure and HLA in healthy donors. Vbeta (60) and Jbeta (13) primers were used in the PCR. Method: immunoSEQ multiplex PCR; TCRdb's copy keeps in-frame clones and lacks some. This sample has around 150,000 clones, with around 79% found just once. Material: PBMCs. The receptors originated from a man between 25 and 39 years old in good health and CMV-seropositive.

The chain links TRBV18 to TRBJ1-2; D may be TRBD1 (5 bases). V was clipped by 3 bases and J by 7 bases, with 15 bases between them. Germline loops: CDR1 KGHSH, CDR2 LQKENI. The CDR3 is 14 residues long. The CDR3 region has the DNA TGTGCCAGCTCACCCGACAGCCTCCTCGGTGGCTACACCTTC. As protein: CASSPDSLLGGYTF.

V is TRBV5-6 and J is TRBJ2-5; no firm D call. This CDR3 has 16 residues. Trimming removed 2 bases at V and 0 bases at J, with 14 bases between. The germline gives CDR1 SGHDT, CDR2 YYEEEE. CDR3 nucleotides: TGTGCCAGCAGCTTCCGGCAGGCAAACTACCAAGAGACCCAGTACTTC. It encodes CASSFRQANYQETQYF.

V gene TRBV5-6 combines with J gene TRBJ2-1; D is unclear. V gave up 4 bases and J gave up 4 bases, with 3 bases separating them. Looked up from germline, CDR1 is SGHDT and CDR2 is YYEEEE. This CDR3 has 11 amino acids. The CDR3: CASSTYNEQFF. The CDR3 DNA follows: TGTGCCAGCAGCACATACAATGAGCAGTTCTTC.

CDR3 in amino acids: CASSLDYYNEQFF. The CDR3 nucleotides are TGCGCCAGCAGCTTGGACTACTACAATGAGCAGTTCTTC. This rearrangement joins TRBV5-1 to TRBJ2-1; D is ambiguous. CDR3 length equals 13 residues. Trimming pared 0 bases from V and 3 bases from J, leaving 4 bases between. Germline V gene lookup returns CDR1 SGHRS and CDR2 YFSETQ. The full variable domain, rest sourced from reference TRBV5-1 and TRBJ2-1, is KAGVTQTPRYLIKTRGQQVTLSCSPISGHRSVSWYQQTPGQGLQFLFEYFSETQRNKGNFPGRFSGRQFSNSRSEMNVSTLELGDSALYLCASSLDYYNEQFFGPGTRLTVL.

CDR3 DNA: TGTGCCAGCAATTCAAAGAGGACAGGGACTAATGAAAAACTGTTTTTT. Protein sequence: CASNSKRTGTNEKLFF. V gene TRBV21-1 combines with J gene TRBJ1-4; the table's D call, TRBD1, was not checked against the DNA. TRBV21-1 is noted as a pseudogene. The length of the CDR3 is 16 residues.

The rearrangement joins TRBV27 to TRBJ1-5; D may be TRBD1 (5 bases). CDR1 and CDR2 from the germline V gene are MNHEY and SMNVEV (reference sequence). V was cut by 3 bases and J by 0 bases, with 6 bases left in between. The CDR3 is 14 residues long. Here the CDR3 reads CASSFGASNQPQHF. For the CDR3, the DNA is TGTGCCAGCAGTTTTGGGGCTAGCAATCAGCCCCAGCATTTT.

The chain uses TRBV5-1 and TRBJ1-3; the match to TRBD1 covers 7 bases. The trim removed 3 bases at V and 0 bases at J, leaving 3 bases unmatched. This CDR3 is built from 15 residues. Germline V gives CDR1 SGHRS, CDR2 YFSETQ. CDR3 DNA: TGCGCCAGCAGCTCAACAGGGGCCTCTGGAAACACCATATATTTT. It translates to CASSSTGASGNTIYF.

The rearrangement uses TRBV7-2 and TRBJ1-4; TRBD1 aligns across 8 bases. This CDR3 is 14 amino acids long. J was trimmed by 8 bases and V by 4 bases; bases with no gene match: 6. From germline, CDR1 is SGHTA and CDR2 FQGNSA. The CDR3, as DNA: TGTGCCAGCAGCTCACAGGGGGTGAGCGAAAAACTGTTTTTT. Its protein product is CASSSQGVSEKLFF. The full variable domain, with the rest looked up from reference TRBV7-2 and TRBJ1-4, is GAGVSQSPSNKVTEKGKDVELRCDPISGHTALYWYRQSLGQGLEFLIYFQGNSAPDKSGLPSDRFSAERTGGSVSTLTIQRTQQEDSAVYLCASSSQGVSEKLFFGSGTQLSVL.

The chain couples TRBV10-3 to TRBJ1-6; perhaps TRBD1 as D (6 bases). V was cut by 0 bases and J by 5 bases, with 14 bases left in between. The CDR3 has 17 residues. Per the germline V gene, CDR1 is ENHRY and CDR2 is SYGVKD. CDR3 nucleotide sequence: TGTGCCATCAGTGAGTCTGGGGGGGCGGTAGATAATTCACCCCTCCACTTT. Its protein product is CAISESGGAVDNSPLHF.

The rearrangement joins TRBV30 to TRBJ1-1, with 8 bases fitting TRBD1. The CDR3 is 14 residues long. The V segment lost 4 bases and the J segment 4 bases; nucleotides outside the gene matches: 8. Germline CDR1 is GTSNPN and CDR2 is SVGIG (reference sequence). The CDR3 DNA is TGTGCCTGGAAGACAGGGGCAGTACGCACTGAAGCTTTCTTT. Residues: CAWKTGAVRTEAFF.

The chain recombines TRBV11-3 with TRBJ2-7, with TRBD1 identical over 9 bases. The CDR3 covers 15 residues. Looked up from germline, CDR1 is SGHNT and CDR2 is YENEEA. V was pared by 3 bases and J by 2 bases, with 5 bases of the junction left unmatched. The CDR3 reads CASSFNRGRPYEQYF. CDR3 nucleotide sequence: TGTGCCAGCAGCTTTAACAGGGGGCGACCCTACGAGCAGTACTTC.

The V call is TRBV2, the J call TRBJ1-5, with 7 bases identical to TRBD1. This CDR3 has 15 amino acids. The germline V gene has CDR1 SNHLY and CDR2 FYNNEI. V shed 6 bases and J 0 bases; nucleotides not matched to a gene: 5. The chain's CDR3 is CASRSGTVSNQPQHF. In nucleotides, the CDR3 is TGTGCCAGCAGATCTGGGACAGTTAGCAATCAGCCCCAGCATTTT.

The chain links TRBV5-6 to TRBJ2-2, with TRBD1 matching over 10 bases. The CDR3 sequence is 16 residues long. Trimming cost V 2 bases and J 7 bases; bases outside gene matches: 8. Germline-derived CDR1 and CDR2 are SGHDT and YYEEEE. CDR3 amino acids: CASSFRGQGPDGELFF. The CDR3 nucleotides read TGTGCCAGCAGCTTTAGGGGACAGGGGCCGGACGGGGAGCTGTTTTTT.

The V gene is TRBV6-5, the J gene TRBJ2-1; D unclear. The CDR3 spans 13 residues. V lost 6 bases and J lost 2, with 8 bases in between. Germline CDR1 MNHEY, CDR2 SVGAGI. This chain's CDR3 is CASSIGAYNEQFF. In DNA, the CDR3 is TGTGCCAGCAGCATCGGTGCCTACAATGAGCAGTTCTTC.

DNA of the CDR3: TGTGCCAGCAGTGAAGGACCGGGACAGGGCTACACCGGGGAGCTGTTTTTT. Protein product: CASSEGPGQGYTGELFF. This chain joins TRBV2 and TRBJ2-2; 9 nucleotides match TRBD1. Germline V CDR1 and CDR2: SNHLY, FYNNEI. This CDR3 region has 17 residues. V trimming: 1 base; J trimming: 3 bases; junction bases outside the gene matches: 6.

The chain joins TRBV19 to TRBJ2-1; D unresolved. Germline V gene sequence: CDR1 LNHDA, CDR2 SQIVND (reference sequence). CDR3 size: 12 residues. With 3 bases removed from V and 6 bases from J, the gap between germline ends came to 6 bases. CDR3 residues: CASSIASNEQFF. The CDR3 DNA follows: TGTGCCAGTAGTATCGCGAGCAATGAGCAGTTCTTC.

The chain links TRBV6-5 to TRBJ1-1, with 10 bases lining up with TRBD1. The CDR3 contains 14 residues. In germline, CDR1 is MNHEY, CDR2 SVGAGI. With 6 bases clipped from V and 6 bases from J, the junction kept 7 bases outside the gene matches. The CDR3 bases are TGTGCCAGCAGGACAGGGGGCGGTCGATCTGAAGCTTTCTTT. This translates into CASRTGGGRSEAFF.

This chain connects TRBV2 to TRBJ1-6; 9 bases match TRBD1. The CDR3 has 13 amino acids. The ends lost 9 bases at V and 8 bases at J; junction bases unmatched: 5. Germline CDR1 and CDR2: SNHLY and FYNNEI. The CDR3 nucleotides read TGTGCCAGGGGGGACAGGGAGGATTCACCCCTCCACTTT. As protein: CARGDREDSPLHF.

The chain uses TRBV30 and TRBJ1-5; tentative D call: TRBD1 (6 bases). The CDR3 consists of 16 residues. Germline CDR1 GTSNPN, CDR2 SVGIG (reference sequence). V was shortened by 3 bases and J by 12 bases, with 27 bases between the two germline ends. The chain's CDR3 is CAWSPRGGGFAEDQHF. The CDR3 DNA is TGTGCCTGGAGCCCTAGGGGGGGAGGGTTTGCCGAGGACCAGCATTTT.